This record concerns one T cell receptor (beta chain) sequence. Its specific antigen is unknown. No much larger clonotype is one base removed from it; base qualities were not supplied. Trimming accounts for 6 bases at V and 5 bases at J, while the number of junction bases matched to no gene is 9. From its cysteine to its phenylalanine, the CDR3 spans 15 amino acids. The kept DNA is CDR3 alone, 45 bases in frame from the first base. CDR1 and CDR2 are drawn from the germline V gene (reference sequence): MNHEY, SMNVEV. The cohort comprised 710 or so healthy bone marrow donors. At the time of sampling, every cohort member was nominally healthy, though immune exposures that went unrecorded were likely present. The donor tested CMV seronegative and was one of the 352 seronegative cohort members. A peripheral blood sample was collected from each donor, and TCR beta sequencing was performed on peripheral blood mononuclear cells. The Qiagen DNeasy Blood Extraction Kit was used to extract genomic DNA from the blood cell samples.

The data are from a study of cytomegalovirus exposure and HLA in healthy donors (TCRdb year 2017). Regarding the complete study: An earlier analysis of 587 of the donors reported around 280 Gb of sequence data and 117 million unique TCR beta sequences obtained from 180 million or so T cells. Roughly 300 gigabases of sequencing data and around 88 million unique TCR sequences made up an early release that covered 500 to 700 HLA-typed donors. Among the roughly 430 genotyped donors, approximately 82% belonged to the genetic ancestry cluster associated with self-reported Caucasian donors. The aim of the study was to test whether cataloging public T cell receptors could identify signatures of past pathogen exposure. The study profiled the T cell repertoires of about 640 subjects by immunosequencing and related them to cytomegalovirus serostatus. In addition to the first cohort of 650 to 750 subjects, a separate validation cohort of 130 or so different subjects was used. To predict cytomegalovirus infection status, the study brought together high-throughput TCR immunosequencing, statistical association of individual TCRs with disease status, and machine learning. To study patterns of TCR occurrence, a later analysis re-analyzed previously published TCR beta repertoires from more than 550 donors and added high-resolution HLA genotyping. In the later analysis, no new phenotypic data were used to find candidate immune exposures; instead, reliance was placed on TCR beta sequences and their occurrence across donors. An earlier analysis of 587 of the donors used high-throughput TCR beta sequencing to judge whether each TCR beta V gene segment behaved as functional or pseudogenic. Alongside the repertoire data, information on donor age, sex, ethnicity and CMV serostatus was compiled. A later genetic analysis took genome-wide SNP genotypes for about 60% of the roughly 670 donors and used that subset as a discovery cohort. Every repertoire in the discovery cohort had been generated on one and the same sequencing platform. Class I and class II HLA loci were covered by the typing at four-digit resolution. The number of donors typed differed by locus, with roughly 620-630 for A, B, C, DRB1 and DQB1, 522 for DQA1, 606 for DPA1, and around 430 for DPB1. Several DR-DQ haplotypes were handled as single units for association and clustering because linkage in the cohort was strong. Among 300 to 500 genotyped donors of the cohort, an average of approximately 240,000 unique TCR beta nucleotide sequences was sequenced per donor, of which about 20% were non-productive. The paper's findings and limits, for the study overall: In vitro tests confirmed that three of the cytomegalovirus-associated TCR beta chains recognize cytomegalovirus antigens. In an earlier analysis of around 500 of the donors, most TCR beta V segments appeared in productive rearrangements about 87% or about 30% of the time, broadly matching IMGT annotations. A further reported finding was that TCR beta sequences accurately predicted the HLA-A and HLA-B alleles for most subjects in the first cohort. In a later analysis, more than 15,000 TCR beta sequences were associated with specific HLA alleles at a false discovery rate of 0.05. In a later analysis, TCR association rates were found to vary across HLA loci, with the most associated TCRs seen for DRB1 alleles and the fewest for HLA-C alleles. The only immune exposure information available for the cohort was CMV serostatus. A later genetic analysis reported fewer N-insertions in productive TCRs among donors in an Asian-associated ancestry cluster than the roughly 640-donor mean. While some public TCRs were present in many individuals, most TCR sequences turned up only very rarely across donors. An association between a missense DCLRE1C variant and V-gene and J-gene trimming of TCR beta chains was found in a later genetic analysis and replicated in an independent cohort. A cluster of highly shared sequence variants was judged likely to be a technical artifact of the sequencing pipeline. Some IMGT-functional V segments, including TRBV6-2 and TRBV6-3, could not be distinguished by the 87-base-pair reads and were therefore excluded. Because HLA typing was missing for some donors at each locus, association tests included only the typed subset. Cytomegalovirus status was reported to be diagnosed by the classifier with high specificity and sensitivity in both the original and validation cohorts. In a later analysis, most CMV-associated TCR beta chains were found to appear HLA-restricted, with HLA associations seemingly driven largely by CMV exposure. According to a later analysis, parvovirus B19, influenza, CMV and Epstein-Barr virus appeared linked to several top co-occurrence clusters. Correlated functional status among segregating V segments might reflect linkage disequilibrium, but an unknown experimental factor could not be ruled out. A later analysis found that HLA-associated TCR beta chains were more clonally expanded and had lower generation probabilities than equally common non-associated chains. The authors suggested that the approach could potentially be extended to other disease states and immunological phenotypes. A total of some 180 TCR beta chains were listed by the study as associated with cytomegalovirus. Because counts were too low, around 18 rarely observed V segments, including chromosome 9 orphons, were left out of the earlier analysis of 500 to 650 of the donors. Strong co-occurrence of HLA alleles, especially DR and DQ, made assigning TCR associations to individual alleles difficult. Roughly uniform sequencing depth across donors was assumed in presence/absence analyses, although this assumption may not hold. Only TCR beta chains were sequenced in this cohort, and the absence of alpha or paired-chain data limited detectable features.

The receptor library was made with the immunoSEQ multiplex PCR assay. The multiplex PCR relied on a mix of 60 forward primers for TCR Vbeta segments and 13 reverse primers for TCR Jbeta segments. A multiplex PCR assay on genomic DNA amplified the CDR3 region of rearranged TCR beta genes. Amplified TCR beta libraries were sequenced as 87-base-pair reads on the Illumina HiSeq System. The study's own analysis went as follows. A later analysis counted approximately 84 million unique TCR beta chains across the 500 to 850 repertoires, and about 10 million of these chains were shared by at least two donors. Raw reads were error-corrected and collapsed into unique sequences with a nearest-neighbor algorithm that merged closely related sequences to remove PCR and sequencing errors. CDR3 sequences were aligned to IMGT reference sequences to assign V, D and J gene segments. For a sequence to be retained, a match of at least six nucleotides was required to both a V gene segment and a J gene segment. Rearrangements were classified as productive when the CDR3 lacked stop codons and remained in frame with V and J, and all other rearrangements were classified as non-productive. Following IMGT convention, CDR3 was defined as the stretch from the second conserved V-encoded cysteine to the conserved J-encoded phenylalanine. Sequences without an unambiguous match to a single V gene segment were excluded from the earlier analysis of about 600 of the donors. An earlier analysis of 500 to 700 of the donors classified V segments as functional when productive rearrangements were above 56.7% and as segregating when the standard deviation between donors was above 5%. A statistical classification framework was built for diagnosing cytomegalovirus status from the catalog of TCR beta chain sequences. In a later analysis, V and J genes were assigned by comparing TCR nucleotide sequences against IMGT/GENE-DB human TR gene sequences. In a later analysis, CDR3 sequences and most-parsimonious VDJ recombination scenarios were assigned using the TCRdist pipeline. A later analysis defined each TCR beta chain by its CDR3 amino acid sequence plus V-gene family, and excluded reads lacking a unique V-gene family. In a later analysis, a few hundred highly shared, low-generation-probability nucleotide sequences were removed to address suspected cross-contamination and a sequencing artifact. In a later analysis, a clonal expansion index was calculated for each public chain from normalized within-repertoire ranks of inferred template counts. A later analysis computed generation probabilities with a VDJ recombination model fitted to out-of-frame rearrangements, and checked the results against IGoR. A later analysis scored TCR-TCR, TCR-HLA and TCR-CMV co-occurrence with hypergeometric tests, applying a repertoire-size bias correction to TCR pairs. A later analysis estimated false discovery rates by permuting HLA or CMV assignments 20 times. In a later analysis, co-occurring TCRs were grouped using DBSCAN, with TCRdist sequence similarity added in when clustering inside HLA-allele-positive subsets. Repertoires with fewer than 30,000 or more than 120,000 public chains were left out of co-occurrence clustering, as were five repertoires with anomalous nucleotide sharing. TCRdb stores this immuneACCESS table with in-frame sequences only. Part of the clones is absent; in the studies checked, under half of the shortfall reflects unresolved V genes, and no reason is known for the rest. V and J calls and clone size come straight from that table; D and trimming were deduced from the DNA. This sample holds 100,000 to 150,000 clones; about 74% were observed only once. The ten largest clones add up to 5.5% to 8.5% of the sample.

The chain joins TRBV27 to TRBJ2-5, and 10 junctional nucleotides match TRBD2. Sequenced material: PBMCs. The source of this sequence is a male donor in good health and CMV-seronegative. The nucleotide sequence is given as TGTGCCAGCAGGGTATTAGCGGGAGGTGGGGAGACCCAGTACTTC. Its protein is CASRVLAGGGETQYF.